This TCR beta chain was observed in a study of preoperative IRX-2 immunotherapy in early breast cancer. Trimming took off 5 bases at V and 0 bases at J, with 14 bases between the two ends. The CDR3 sequence is 16 residues long. Germline V gives CDR1 SGHAT, CDR2 FQDESV (reference sequence). The treatment was: preoperative locoregional IRX-2 cytokine immunotherapy. Sequenced by immunoSEQ multiplex PCR; TCRdb stores in-frame clones only, minus some. This table has approximately 30,000 clones, 89% appearing once. The chain carries TRBV11-1 and TRBJ1-5, with D possibly TRBD1 on 6 matching bases. The specimen comprised tumor tissue, sampled after IRX-2 immunotherapy. This receptor was identified in a human donor with breast cancer. The CDR3 reads CASSPSGVSSNQPQHF. In nucleotides, the CDR3 is TGTGCCAGCAGCCCCTCAGGGGTCTCTAGCAATCAGCCCCAGCATTTT.